Detailed here is one TCR beta chain. Its matching antigen is unknown. This table comes from immunoSEQ multiplex PCR, and its TCRdb copy is limited to in-frame clones, with some not included. Among around 59,000 clones listed, around 90% were seen once. These data originate in a study of a mutant IDH1 vaccine in newly diagnosed glioma. Study-level background: Therapy received beforehand was radiotherapy, temozolomide, or both, with most patients given both.

V lost 1 base and J 0 bases, leaving 13 bases between the germline ends. CDR3 length equals 17 residues. CDR1 WNHNN and CDR2 SYGVQD come from the germline V gene (reference sequence). Study-level points and caveats: There were vaccine-induced immune responses in about 93% of the patients. Apparently, pseudoprogression bore no relation to changes among the top peripheral T cell clonotypes.

Noted time point: baseline, week 1 (first vaccination visit). Treatment noted: pre-vaccination baseline after standard-of-care therapy. The study enrolled donors with new WHO grade 3 or 4 IDH1-mutant, ATRX-lost astrocytomas. The chain carries TRBV10-1 and TRBJ1-3; a possible D gene is TRBD1 (5 bases). The sequence was collected from a man aged 50-60 years with glioma. Sequencing used PBMCs, obtained from a glioma patient treated with radiotherapy, temozolomide or both. The DNA for the CDR3 is TGCGCCAGCAGTGAGTTCCAGGGAAAGGCCTCTGGAAACACCATATATTTT. This translates into CASSEFQGKASGNTIYF.